Below, 11 T cell receptor beta chains from the same sample are listed, as sequenced in a study of T cell responses to AZD1222 COVID-19 vaccine. Repertoires were generated with immunoSEQ multiplex PCR, while TCRdb's copy carries only in-frame clones and drops some. Of some 99,000 clones in the sample, around 90% were seen once. The sample here was peripheral blood, taken on day 0 of AZD1222 vaccination. The receptors shown here come from an adult in good health.

V and J are TRBV2 and TRBJ1-1; 12 positions agree with TRBD1. V lost 4 bases and J lost 0; bases outside the gene matches: 6. This CDR3 contains 17 residues. Germline V CDR1 and CDR2: SNHLY, FYNNEI. The CDR3 DNA follows: TGTGCCAGCAGTGGGGACAGGGGGCGATGGATGAACACTGAAGCTTTCTTT. It yields the protein CASSGDRGRWMNTEAFF.

This rearrangement joins TRBV5-1 to TRBJ1-1; D ambiguous. Germline V gene data show CDR1 as SGHRS and CDR2 as YFSETQ. This CDR3 has 12 residues. The V end lost 1 base, the J end lost 5 bases, and 6 bases lay between the germline ends. CDR3 DNA sequence: TGCGCCAGCAGCTTGTTGGGGACTGAAGCTTTCTTT. Translated, it gives CASSLLGTEAFF. The entire variable domain, with the rest obtained from reference TRBV5-1 and TRBJ1-1, is as follows: KAGVTQTPRYLIKTRGQQVTLSCSPISGHRSVSWYQQTPGQGLQFLFEYFSETQRNKGNFPGRFSGRQFSNSRSEMNVSTLELGDSALYLCASSLLGTEAFFGQGTRLTVV.

V usage is TRBV30 and J usage is TRBJ2-6; D is tentatively TRBD1 or TRBD2 (6 bases each). The CDR3 consists of 16 residues. Looked up from germline, CDR1 is GTSNPN and CDR2 is SVGIG (reference sequence). The germline V and J ends were trimmed by 0 bases and 4 bases, with 13 bases remaining between them. The CDR3 region has the DNA TGTGCCTGGAGTGTACGGGGGCCTAGAGGGGCCAACGTCCTGACTTTC. Protein sequence: CAWSVRGPRGANVLTF.

J is TRBJ2-2 and V is TRBV20-1, with D unclear. Trimming stripped 6 bases from V and 8 bases from J, with 10 bases between. The CDR3 is 11 amino acids. Germline V gene data show CDR1 as DFQATT and CDR2 as SNEGSKA (reference sequence). This chain's CDR3 is CSAPRVGELFF. The DNA for the CDR3 is TGCAGTGCCCCGCGAGTTGGGGAGCTGTTTTTT.

This chain connects TRBV9 to TRBJ1-6; weak D call: TRBD1 (5 bases). From germline, CDR1 is SGDLS and CDR2 YYNGEE. This CDR3 contains 19 residues. Trimming left V 4 bases short and J 0 bases short, with 20 bases between. DNA of the CDR3: TGTGCCAGCAGCCAGGGACCTTCGTATAGGGGCTCCTATAATTCACCCCTCCACTTT. As protein: CASSQGPSYRGSYNSPLHF.

The genes are TRBV7-3 and TRBJ2-1; a weak D match, TRBD2 (7 bases). CDR1 and CDR2 (germline): SGHTA, FQGTGA. CDR3 length equals 15 residues. V gave up 4 bases and J gave up 5 bases, with 15 bases separating them. CDR3 nucleotide sequence: TGTGCCAGCAGCTGGGCTGGCGGGGGCCACAATGAGCAGTTCTTC. The encoded protein is CASSWAGGGHNEQFF.

This clone was observed a few times. The V gene is TRBV28, the J gene TRBJ1-5; 7 bases are shared with TRBD1. The length of the CDR3 is 16 residues. CDR1 and CDR2 (germline): MDHEN, SYDVKM. The trim removed 6 bases at V and 4 bases at J, leaving 12 bases unmatched. The CDR3 spells CASSLRGQEFNQPQHF. CDR3 bases: TGTGCCAGCAGCTTACGAGGACAGGAGTTTAATCAGCCCCAGCATTTT.

Notes on this clone: This same CDR3 is encoded by further DNA sequences in the sample. The gene calls are TRBV6-5 and TRBJ1-4; 9 nucleotides match TRBD1. V was clipped by 0 bases and J by 10 bases; unmatched bases: 0. Per the germline V gene, CDR1 is MNHEY and CDR2 is SVGAGI. The CDR3 consists of 13 residues. This CDR3 is CASSYSTGGKLFF. CDR3 in DNA: TGTGCCAGCAGTTACTCGACAGGGGGAAAACTGTTTTTT.

This chain links TRBV27 with TRBJ2-7; 9 nucleotides line up with TRBD1. Germline V gene data show CDR1 as MNHEY and CDR2 as SMNVEV (reference sequence). Trimming removed 4 bases from V and 5 bases from J; junction bases left unmatched: 6. The CDR3 has 14 amino acids. The CDR3 nucleotides read TGTGCCAGCAGTTCCGGGACAGGGTTCGACGAGCAGTACTTC. This gives the protein CASSSGTGFDEQYF.

The chain is built from TRBV10-2 and TRBJ2-5; perhaps TRBD2 as D (6 bases). The CDR3 is made up of 14 amino acids. The germline V gene encodes CDR1 WSHSY and CDR2 SAAADI. V shed 2 bases and J shed 5 bases, with 12 bases lying between them. As DNA, the CDR3 is TGCGCCAGCAGTGAGGACACCGGAGGGGAGACCCAGTACTTC. This encodes CASSEDTGGETQYF.

The rearrangement uses TRBV7-2 and TRBJ1-5, with D hard to call. CDR1 and CDR2 from the germline V gene are SGHTA and FQGNSA. This CDR3 is built from 13 residues. V dropped 2 bases and J dropped 5 bases, with 7 bases sitting between them. CDR3 loop: CASSLNRDQPQHF. The CDR3 DNA is TGTGCCAGCAGCTTAAACCGGGATCAGCCCCAGCATTTT. The whole variable domain, filled in from reference TRBV7-2 and TRBJ1-5, reads GAGVSQSPSNKVTEKGKDVELRCDPISGHTALYWYRQSLGQGLEFLIYFQGNSAPDKSGLPSDRFSAERTGGSVSTLTIQRTQQEDSAVYLCASSLNRDQPQHFGDGTRLSIL.